The following is a T cell receptor (beta chain) sequence with its context. Its cognate antigen is unknown. This sample was taken from a study of OX40 agonist ivuxolimab in advanced cancers. Whole-study results and caveats: Expanded clones belonging to CD8+ T cells outnumbered, on average, those of CD4+. Normalized T-cell clonal expansion was also low in a subset of nonresponders. The specificity for antigen of the expanded peripheral T cells was not determined.

Here immunoSEQ multiplex PCR was the method, and the copy in TCRdb shows in-frame clones only, minus some. The table lists 95,000 to 150,000 clones, around 95% of them singletons. The CDR3 spans 15 residues. Germline loops: CDR1 SEHNR, CDR2 FQNEAQ (reference sequence). V was trimmed by 10 bases and J by 2 bases, leaving 20 bases between them. The starting material was CD4+ or CD8+ T cells sorted from blood, obtained in a trial of the OX40 agonist ivuxolimab. This chain links TRBV7-9 with TRBJ1-1, with a weak D call TRBD1 (5 bases). The sequence was collected from an adult with an advanced solid tumor such as melanoma, head and neck, liver or kidney cancer. For the CDR3, the DNA is TGTGCCATTAATCCCCAGCTTCAGGGAAACACTGAAGCTTTCTTT. Residues: CAINPQLQGNTEAFF.